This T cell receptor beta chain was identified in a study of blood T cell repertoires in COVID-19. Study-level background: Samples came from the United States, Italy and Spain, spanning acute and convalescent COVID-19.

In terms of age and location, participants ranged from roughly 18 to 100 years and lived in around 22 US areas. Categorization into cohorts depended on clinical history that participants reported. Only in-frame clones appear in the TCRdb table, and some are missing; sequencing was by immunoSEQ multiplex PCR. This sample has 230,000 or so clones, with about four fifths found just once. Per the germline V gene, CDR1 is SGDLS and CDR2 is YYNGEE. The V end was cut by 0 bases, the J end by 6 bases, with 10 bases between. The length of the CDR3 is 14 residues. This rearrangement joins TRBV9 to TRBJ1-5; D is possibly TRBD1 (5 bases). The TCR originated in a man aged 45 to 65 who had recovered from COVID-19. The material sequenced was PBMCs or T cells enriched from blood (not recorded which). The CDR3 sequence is CASSVGTLGQPQHF. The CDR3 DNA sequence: TGTGCCAGCAGCGTAGGGACACTCGGTCAGCCCCAGCATTTT.